Presented here are 5 T cell receptor beta chains from one specimen sequenced in a study of shared clonotypes between healthy human individuals. CD8 cells regarded as naive lacked CD45RO, were positively chosen for CCR7, and omitted terminally differentiated effector memory CD45RA+ cells. Assay used: immunoSEQ multiplex PCR; TCRdb lists only in-frame clones, some missing. This sample has 1.5 million to 2.5 million clones, with roughly 94% found just once. Sequences were obtained from naive CD8+ T cells sorted from blood. The receptors shown here come from a young man in good health.

A single count supports this clone. The chain is built from TRBV30 and TRBJ1-4; the D is unclear. V was trimmed by 0 bases and J by 5 bases, leaving 13 bases between them. This CDR3 has 15 amino acids. In germline, CDR1 is GTSNPN, CDR2 SVGIG (reference sequence). The CDR3, as DNA: TGTGCCTGGAGTGTAAGCCCCGGGGAAAATGAAAAACTGTTTTTT. This encodes CAWSVSPGENEKLFF. The variable domain in full, with the rest retrieved from reference TRBV30 and TRBJ1-4, is SQTIHQWPATLVQPVGSPLSLECTVEGTSNPNLYWYRQAAGRGLQLLFYSVGIGQISSEVPQNLSASRPQDRQFILSSKKLLLSDSGFYLCAWSVSPGENEKLFFGSGTQLSVL.

V gene TRBV29-1 combines with J gene TRBJ2-7; tentatively, D is TRBD2 (5 bases). The CDR3 has 13 amino acids. Trimming shortened V by 6 bases and J by 0 bases, and 12 bases separated the two germline ends. Looked up from germline, CDR1 is SQVTM and CDR2 is ANQGSEA. The CDR3 is CSVRTPSSYEQYF. In DNA, the CDR3 is TGCAGCGTGAGGACTCCTAGCTCCTACGAGCAGTACTTC.

This clone was counted a single time. The V gene is TRBV19, the J gene TRBJ1-1, with D perhaps TRBD1 (6 bases). V was clipped by 1 base and J by 4 bases, with 10 bases between them. There are 14 residues in the CDR3. The germline CDR1 and CDR2 sequences are LNHDA and SQIVND (reference sequence). CDR3 DNA: TGTGCCAGTAGTATAGTGGGGGCTGGCACTGAAGCTTTCTTT. Translating gives CASSIVGAGTEAFF.

Written as DNA, the CDR3 is TGTGCCAGCAGCTTTCTCCAGGGTTTCGGGAGTGAAAAACTGTTTTTT. Encoded protein: CASSFLQGFGSEKLFF. The chain links TRBV7-9 to TRBJ1-4; TRBD1 might be the D (5 bases). There are 16 residues in the CDR3. The germline V gene encodes CDR1 SEHNR and CDR2 FQNEAQ (reference sequence). V dropped 3 bases and J dropped 7 bases, with 18 bases sitting between them.

The V call is TRBV27, the J call TRBJ1-1, with 12 bases that match TRBD1. CDR3 size: 15 residues. The J segment lost 7 bases and the V segment lost 4 bases, leaving 7 bases of the junction unmatched. Germline loops: CDR1 MNHEY, CDR2 SMNVEV (reference sequence). Here the CDR3 reads CASSWGQGAAGEAFF. The CDR3 nucleotides read TGTGCCAGCAGTTGGGGACAGGGGGCCGCTGGTGAAGCTTTCTTT.